These 23 T cell receptor beta chains share one sample of origin, sequenced in a study of T cell changes during pregnancy in multiple sclerosis. Some clones are missing from TCRdb's copy, which holds only in-frame ones; the method was immunoSEQ multiplex PCR. This table has approximately 120,000 clones, roughly 95% appearing once. The sample here was peripheral blood, taken after pregnancy. The receptors were gathered from a female donor with multiple sclerosis, enrolled in a pregnancy study.

The CDR3 region is CSVDPGGSIDTQYF. The CDR3 region has the DNA TGCAGCGTTGATCCGGGAGGGTCTATAGATACGCAGTATTTT. This chain connects TRBV29-1 to TRBJ2-3; TRBD2 matches at 8 bases. CDR1 is SQVTM and CDR2 is ANQGSEA in the germline V gene. Unmatched junction bases numbered 7, after V lost 3 bases and J lost 5 bases. The CDR3 sequence is 14 residues long.

This clone was picked up one time. This CDR3 is CASSSPIGISGANVLTF. The CDR3 DNA sequence: TGTGCCAGCAGCTCCCCGATCGGGATATCTGGGGCCAACGTCCTGACTTTC. The rearrangement links TRBV7-3 to TRBJ2-6; D perhaps matches TRBD2 (5 bases). The CDR3 spans 17 residues. Germline V gene data show CDR1 as SGHTA and CDR2 as FQGTGA. V gave up 4 bases and J gave up 1 base, with 14 bases separating them.

The gene calls are TRBV5-1 and TRBJ2-1; D may be TRBD1 (6 bases). Germline values: CDR1 SGHRS, CDR2 YFSETQ. V lost 5 bases and J lost 0, with 9 bases in between. This CDR3 comprises 14 residues. The CDR3 here is CASRLDSSYNEQFF. CDR3 nucleotides: TGCGCCAGCAGGCTGGACAGCTCCTACAATGAGCAGTTCTTC.

The chain links TRBV28 to TRBJ1-1; 7 bases agree with TRBD1. Trimming at V came to 6 bases and at J to 1 base, leaving 8 bases not matched to a gene. Germline loops: CDR1 MDHEN, CDR2 SYDVKM. This CDR3 is 15 amino acids long. The DNA of the CDR3 is TGTGCCAGCAGAAATACCGGGACAGCGAACACTGAAGCTTTCTTT. Protein: CASRNTGTANTEAFF. Full variable domain (remainder filled in from reference TRBV28 and TRBJ1-1): DVKVTQSSRYLVKRTGEKVFLECVQDMDHENMFWYRQDPGLGLRLIYFSYDVKMKEKGDIPEGYSVSREKKERFSLILESASTNQTSMYLCASRNTGTANTEAFFGQGTRLTVV.

This clone was seen a handful of times. CDR3 DNA sequence: TGTGCCAGCAGTGGTCAGGGGGCCACCACTGAAGCTTTCTTT. This gives the protein CASSGQGATTEAFF. V is TRBV6-1 and J is TRBJ1-1; TRBD1 agrees at 8 bases. The CDR3 sequence is 14 residues long. CDR1 MNHNS and CDR2 SASEGT come from the germline V gene. The V and J ends lost 4 bases and 4 bases, in that order; junction bases with no gene match: 5.

This clone occurred once. The chain uses TRBV19 and TRBJ2-7; a possible D gene is TRBD2 (5 bases). This CDR3 spans 14 amino acids. CDR1 and CDR2 (germline): LNHDA, SQIVND (reference sequence). Trimming left V 1 base short and J 5 bases short, with 12 bases between. The CDR3 region has the DNA TGTGCCAGTAGTATAGGGGGTGGAGCGGACGAGCAGTACTTC. The encoded protein is CASSIGGGADEQYF. The whole variable domain, filled in from reference TRBV19 and TRBJ2-7, reads DGGITQSPKYLFRKEGQNVTLSCEQNLNHDAMYWYRQDPGQGLRLIYYSQIVNDFQKGDIAEGYSVSREKKESFPLTVTSAQKNPTAFYLCASSIGGGADEQYFGPGTRLTVT.

The chain recombines TRBV30 with TRBJ2-5, with 10 bases identical to TRBD2. Trimming took 4 bases from V and 7 from J; bases not matched to a gene: 9. This CDR3 comprises 14 residues. The germline V gene encodes CDR1 GTSNPN and CDR2 SVGIG (reference sequence). CDR3 in amino acids: CAWTSGRAGGTQYF. The CDR3 DNA reads TGTGCCTGGACGAGCGGGAGGGCCGGGGGGACCCAGTACTTC.

This clone came up once. The V and J genes are TRBV1 and TRBJ2-3; TRBD2, the table's D call, was not compared with the DNA. TRBV1 is described as a pseudogene. CDR3 length: 17 amino acids. The CDR3 protein is CTSSQYRLAVYTDTQYF. The CDR3, as DNA: TGCACCAGCAGCCAATACCGACTAGCGGTATACACAGATACGCAGTATTTT.

The CDR3 reads CASRPGTSRNAYEQYF. The CDR3 nucleotides read TGTGCCAGCAGACCCGGGACATCAAGAAATGCCTACGAGCAGTACTTC. The chain is built from TRBV6-6 and TRBJ2-7; TRBD1 might be the D (6 bases). The ends were cut back, 6 bases at V and 2 bases at J, with 20 bases in the middle. CDR1 MNHNY and CDR2 SVGAGI come from the germline V gene (reference sequence). The CDR3 has 16 amino acids.

The V call is TRBV5-4, the J call TRBJ1-1, with D perhaps matching TRBD1 (6 bases). CDR3 length: 16 amino acids. Germline-derived CDR1 and CDR2 are SGHNT and YYREEE (reference sequence). V shed 4 bases and J shed 7 bases, with 23 bases lying between them. CDR3 sequence: CASSRGAGDTRNEAFF. CDR3 coding DNA: TGTGCCAGCAGCCGAGGGGCGGGGGACACAAGGAATGAAGCTTTCTTT.

The CDR3 coding sequence is TGTGCCAGCAGACCCCGTATGACAGGGGCAAGGGGCTACACCTTC. As protein: CASRPRMTGARGYTF. The rearrangement uses TRBV28 and TRBJ1-2; 8 nucleotides agree with TRBD1. The germline gives CDR1 MDHEN, CDR2 SYDVKM. The ends lost 6 bases at V and 8 bases at J; junction bases unmatched: 14. The length of the CDR3 is 15 residues.

The rearrangement joins TRBV30 to TRBJ1-2; possible D gene TRBD1, 6 bases. Germline values: CDR1 GTSNPN, CDR2 SVGIG (reference sequence). The CDR3 loop spans 12 amino acids. The V end lost 8 bases, the J end lost 6 bases, and 16 bases lay between the germline ends. As DNA, the CDR3 is TGTGCCCGCCGCGAGGACAGACATGGCTACACCTTC. Residues: CARREDRHGYTF.

The genes are TRBV6-5 and TRBJ1-2; TRBD1 matches at 7 bases. The germline gives CDR1 MNHEY, CDR2 SVGAGI. With V trimmed by 2 bases and J by 8 bases, 11 bases remained unmatched. The CDR3 contains 15 residues. In DNA, the CDR3 is TGTGCCAGCAGTTACGCGGACCGGGACAGAGGAGGCTACACCTTC. Protein product: CASSYADRDRGGYTF.

The chain has TRBV5-5 and TRBJ1-1; TRBD1 matches 8 bases. The CDR3 loop spans 15 amino acids. V was clipped by 4 bases and J by 1 base; unmatched bases: 6. Germline values: CDR1 SGHKS, CDR2 YYEKEE (reference sequence). CDR3 in DNA: TGTGCCAGCAGCCGAACAGGGGGTACGAACACTGAAGCTTTCTTT. Its translation is CASSRTGGTNTEAFF.

CDR3 sequence: CASSLSSWQNEKLFF. In nucleotides, the CDR3 is TGCGCCAGCAGCTTGTCTTCGTGGCAGAATGAAAAACTGTTTTTT. The rearrangement joins TRBV5-1 to TRBJ1-4; no reliable D call. V lost 1 base, J lost 5 bases, and 12 bases lay in between. The germline V gene encodes CDR1 SGHRS and CDR2 YFSETQ. The CDR3 runs to 15 residues.

This clone appeared a single time. The gene calls are TRBV25-1 and TRBJ2-6; D may be TRBD1 (5 bases). CDR1 and CDR2 (germline): MGHDK, SYGVNS. The V end lost 8 bases, the J end lost 0 bases, and 17 bases lay between the germline ends. This CDR3 spans 17 amino acids. The CDR3 DNA is TGTGCCAGCTCTGGACAAACCTGGACCTCTGGGGCCAACGTCCTGACTTTC. Protein sequence: CASSGQTWTSGANVLTF.

The chain links TRBV5-6 to TRBJ1-2; TRBD1 matches 8 bases. Looked up from germline, CDR1 is SGHDT and CDR2 is YYEEEE. CDR3 length equals 15 residues. Trimming cost V 0 bases and J 4 bases; bases outside gene matches: 5. As DNA, the CDR3 is TGTGCCAGCAGCTTGGAGCGACAGGGGTTCTATGGCTACACCTTC. This sequence encodes CASSLERQGFYGYTF. Full variable domain (outside the CDR3, taken from reference TRBV5-6 and TRBJ1-2): DAGVTQSPTHLIKTRGQQVTLRCSPKSGHDTVSWYQQALGQGPQFIFQYYEEEERQRGNFPDRFSGHQFPNYSSELNVNALLLGDSALYLCASSLERQGFYGYTFGSGTRLTVV.

The chain's CDR3 is CSARDSTDTQYF. DNA of the CDR3: TGCAGCGCCAGGGATAGCACAGATACGCAGTATTTT. The chain couples TRBV29-1 to TRBJ2-3; D perhaps matches TRBD1 (5 bases). The germline V gene encodes CDR1 SQVTM and CDR2 ANQGSEA. This CDR3 region has 12 residues. Trimming pared 7 bases from V and 0 bases from J, leaving 8 bases between.

In this sample, this clone turned up once. The chain recombines TRBV2 with TRBJ2-4, with D possibly TRBD1 on 5 matching bases. The germline V and J ends were trimmed by 7 bases and 2 bases, with 18 bases remaining between them. Per germline, CDR1 SNHLY and CDR2 FYNNEI. There are 16 residues in the CDR3. DNA of the CDR3: TGTGCCAGCAACGCCGACAGCGCTAACCCCAAAAACATTCAGTACTTC. Amino acids: CASNADSANPKNIQYF. The whole variable domain, filled in from reference TRBV2 and TRBJ2-4, reads EPEVTQTPSHQVTQMGQEVILRCVPISNHLYFYWYRQILGQKVEFLVSFYNNEISEKSEIFDDQFSVERPDGSNFTLKIRSTKLEDSAMYFCASNADSANPKNIQYFGAGTRLSVL.

This clone was recorded a few times. The rearrangement uses TRBV28 and TRBJ1-2; weak D call: TRBD1 (5 bases). CDR1 and CDR2 (germline): MDHEN, SYDVKM. V lost 3 bases to trimming and J lost 3 bases, with 14 bases between them. This CDR3 is 15 amino acids long. DNA of the CDR3: TGTGCCAGCAGTTTGGGGGGAGCTTCTGACTATGGCTACACCTTC. Protein product: CASSLGGASDYGYTF.

The chain recombines TRBV7-9 with TRBJ2-7, with D perhaps TRBD1 (6 bases). The CDR3 has 13 residues. V was pared by 4 bases and J by 5 bases, with 12 bases between. In germline, CDR1 is SEHNR, CDR2 FQNEAQ (reference sequence). CDR3 amino acids: CASSSTGINEQYF. The CDR3 DNA sequence: TGTGCCAGCAGCTCAACAGGGATCAACGAGCAGTACTTC.

The genes are TRBV6-5 and TRBJ2-2; D not certain. V lost 3 bases, J lost 2 bases, and 7 bases lay in between. Germline assignment: CDR1 MNHEY and CDR2 SVGAGI. This CDR3 contains 14 residues. The CDR3 spells CASSYRGNTGELFF. Here the CDR3 DNA reads TGTGCCAGCAGTTATCGAGGAAACACCGGGGAGCTGTTTTTT.

The chain is built from TRBV7-8 and TRBJ2-2, with D possibly TRBD2 on 6 matching bases. V lost 1 base, J lost 2 bases, and 23 bases lay in between. Germline values: CDR1 SGHVS, CDR2 FQNEAQ. CDR3 length: 20 amino acids. This CDR3 reads CASSLVGTGRVGRNTGELFF. In DNA, the CDR3 is TGTGCCAGCAGCTTAGTAGGGACTGGACGTGTGGGAAGAAACACCGGGGAGCTGTTTTTT.